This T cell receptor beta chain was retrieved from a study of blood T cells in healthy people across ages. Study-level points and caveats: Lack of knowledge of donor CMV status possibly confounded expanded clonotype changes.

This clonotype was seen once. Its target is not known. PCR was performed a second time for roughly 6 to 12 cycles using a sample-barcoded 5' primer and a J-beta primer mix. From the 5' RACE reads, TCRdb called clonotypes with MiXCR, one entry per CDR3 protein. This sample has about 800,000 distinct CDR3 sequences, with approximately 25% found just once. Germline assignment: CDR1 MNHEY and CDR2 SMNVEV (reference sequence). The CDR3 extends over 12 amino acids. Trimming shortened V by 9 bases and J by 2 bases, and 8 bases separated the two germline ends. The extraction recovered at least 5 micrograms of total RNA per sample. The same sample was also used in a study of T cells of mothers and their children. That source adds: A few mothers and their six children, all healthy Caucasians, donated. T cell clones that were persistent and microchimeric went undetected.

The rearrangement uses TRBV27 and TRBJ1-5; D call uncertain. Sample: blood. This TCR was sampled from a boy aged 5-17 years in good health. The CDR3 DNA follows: TGTGCCAGTGGTAGTCGCAATCAGCCCCAGCATTTT. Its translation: CASGSRNQPQHF.